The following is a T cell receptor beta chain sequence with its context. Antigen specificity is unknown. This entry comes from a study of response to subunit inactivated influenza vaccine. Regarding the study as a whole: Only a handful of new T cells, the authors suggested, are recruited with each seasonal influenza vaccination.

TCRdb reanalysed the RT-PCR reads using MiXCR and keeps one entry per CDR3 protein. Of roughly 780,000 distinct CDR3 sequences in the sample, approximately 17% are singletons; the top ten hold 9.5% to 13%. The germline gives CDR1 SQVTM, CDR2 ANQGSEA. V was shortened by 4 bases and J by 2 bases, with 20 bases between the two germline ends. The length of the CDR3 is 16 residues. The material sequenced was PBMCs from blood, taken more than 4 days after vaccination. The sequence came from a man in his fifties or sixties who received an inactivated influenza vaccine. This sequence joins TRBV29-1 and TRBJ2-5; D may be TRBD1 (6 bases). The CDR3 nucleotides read TGCAGCGTTGCCCACAACCCACAGGGTTGGCAAGAGACCCAGTACTTC. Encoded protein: CSVAHNPQGWQETQYF.